What follows are 19 T cell receptor beta chains derived from one specimen sequenced in a study of blood T cell repertoires in COVID-19. The protocol was immunoSEQ multiplex PCR, while the TCRdb copy is restricted to in-frame clones and leaves out a portion. Altogether under 65,000 clones are present, 80% to 90% being singletons, with the ten largest covering 5.5% to 6%. Specimen: peripheral blood. Source of these receptors: a woman aged 60 to 75 with acute or convalescent COVID-19.

This rearrangement joins TRBV28 to TRBJ1-1; D uncertain. Between the trimmed V and J ends, which lost 4 bases and 5 bases, there was a span of 11 bases. The CDR3 covers 13 residues. Germline loops: CDR1 MDHEN, CDR2 SYDVKM. The CDR3: CASSYARRTEAFF. CDR3 bases: TGTGCCAGCAGTTATGCCCGGCGGACTGAAGCTTTCTTT. The full variable domain, in which reference TRBV28 and TRBJ1-1 provide the parts outside the CDR3, is DVKVTQSSRYLVKRTGEKVFLECVQDMDHENMFWYRQDPGLGLRLIYFSYDVKMKEKGDIPEGYSVSREKKERFSLILESASTNQTSMYLCASSYARRTEAFFGQGTRLTVV.

This clone occurred once. V and J are TRBV7-9 and TRBJ2-2; 8 nucleotides agree with TRBD1. Germline-derived CDR1 and CDR2 are SEHNR and FQNEAQ (reference sequence). There are 15 residues in the CDR3. Trimming cost V 5 bases and J 6 bases; bases outside gene matches: 8. CDR3 nucleotide sequence: TGTGCCAGCAGCCAGGGACAGGCCGGGCCCGGGGAGCTGTTTTTT. This translates into CASSQGQAGPGELFF. Full variable domain (remainder filled in from reference TRBV7-9 and TRBJ2-2): DTGVSQNPRHKITKRGQNVTFRCDPISEHNRLYWYRQTLGQGPEFLTYFQNEAQLEKSRLLSDRFSAERPKGSFSTLEIQRTEQGDSAMYLCASSQGQAGPGELFFGEGSRLTVL.

By frequency in the sample, this clone is medium-sized. The chain carries TRBV7-7 and TRBJ1-1; tentatively, D is TRBD1 (6 bases). Trimming cost V 5 bases and J 3 bases, with 16 bases left between them. Germline assignment: CDR1 SSHAT and CDR2 FNYEAQ (reference sequence). This CDR3 spans 15 amino acids. The DNA for the CDR3 is TGTGCCAGCAGCCCCACAGGGCTCTGGTACACTGAAGCTTTCTTT. Its protein is CASSPTGLWYTEAFF. Together with reference TRBV7-7 and TRBJ1-1, the CDR3 gives the full variable domain: GAGVSQSPRYKVTKRGQDVTLRCDPISSHATLYWYQQALGQGPEFLTYFNYEAQPDKSGLPSDRFSAERPEGSISTLTIQRTEQRDSAMYRCASSPTGLWYTEAFFGQGTRLTVV.

The chain couples TRBV4-1 to TRBJ1-1; TRBD1 might be the D (6 bases). The V gene's germline CDR1 is MGHRA and CDR2 YSYEKL. CDR3 length equals 14 residues. Trimming cost V 5 bases and J 2 bases, with 12 bases left between them. CDR3 nucleotide sequence: TGCGCCAGCAGCGACCGGACAGCAAACACTGAAGCTTTCTTT. Translated, it gives CASSDRTANTEAFF.

J is TRBJ2-3 and V is TRBV5-4; TRBD1 matches at 8 bases. Trimming cost V 1 base and J 2 bases; bases outside gene matches: 6. Germline V lookup: CDR1 SGHNT, CDR2 YYREEE (reference sequence). The CDR3 runs to 16 residues. DNA for the CDR3: TGTGCCAGCAGCTTGCAGCAGACAGGGGTCACAGATACGCAGTATTTT. Residues: CASSLQQTGVTDTQYF.

The chain is built from TRBV30 and TRBJ1-2; 9 bases agree with TRBD1. The CDR3 has 12 amino acids. Germline CDR1 is GTSNPN and CDR2 is SVGIG (reference sequence). V trimming: 7 bases; J trimming: 3 bases; junction bases outside the gene matches: 3. The CDR3 DNA sequence: TGTGCCTCCGGACAGGGGCACTATGGCTACACCTTC. It encodes CASGQGHYGYTF. Using reference TRBV30 and TRBJ1-2 for the parts outside the CDR3, the full variable domain is SQTIHQWPATLVQPVGSPLSLECTVEGTSNPNLYWYRQAAGRGLQLLFYSVGIGQISSEVPQNLSASRPQDRQFILSSKKLLLSDSGFYLCASGQGHYGYTFGSGTRLTVV.

The J gene is TRBJ1-2, the V gene TRBV2; D gene ambiguous. Germline CDR1 is SNHLY and CDR2 is FYNNEI. CDR3 length equals 15 residues. The V and J ends lost 3 bases and 2 bases respectively, with 13 bases between them. This CDR3 reads CASSDDGKQNYGYTF. CDR3 DNA: TGTGCCAGCAGTGACGACGGGAAGCAGAACTATGGCTACACCTTC.

The chain uses TRBV6-5 and TRBJ1-1, with 8 nucleotides matching TRBD1. This CDR3 is 14 amino acids long. With 7 bases clipped from V and 4 bases from J, the junction kept 8 bases outside the gene matches. CDR1 is MNHEY, CDR2 SVGAGI, per germline. CDR3 DNA: TGTGCCAGCACCTCCGGAGACAGGGGCACTGAAGCTTTCTTT. This gives the protein CASTSGDRGTEAFF.

The rearrangement links TRBV24-1 to TRBJ2-1; 7 bases are a match to TRBD1. Losses at the gene ends were 3 bases for V and 9 bases for J; bases not matched to a gene: 22. The CDR3 is 19 residues long. CDR1 KGHDR and CDR2 SFDVKD come from the germline V gene. CDR3 region: CATSDEGMGDSYNACEQFF. The CDR3 nucleotides read TGTGCCACCAGTGATGAGGGTATGGGGGACAGCTACAATGCGTGTGAGCAGTTCTTC.

The chain is built from TRBV19 and TRBJ2-5, with D tentatively TRBD2 (6 bases). The CDR3 totals 13 residues. Trimming cost V 8 bases and J 2 bases, with 12 bases left between them. CDR1 is LNHDA and CDR2 is SQIVND in the germline V gene (reference sequence). CDR3 amino acids: CASRLRGQETQYF. The CDR3, as DNA: TGTGCCAGTCGGCTGCGGGGTCAAGAGACCCAGTACTTC.

The V gene is TRBV11-2, the J gene TRBJ2-5; D gene uncertain. V gave up 8 bases and J gave up 2 bases, with 9 bases separating them. The CDR3 is made up of 12 amino acids. Germline V gene data show CDR1 as SGHAT and CDR2 as FQNNGV. The DNA for the CDR3 is TGTGCCAGCGGGCACCTACAAGAGACCCAGTACTTC. The encoded protein is CASGHLQETQYF.

The chain carries TRBV20-1 and TRBJ1-5; tentative D call: TRBD1 (5 bases). Trimming stripped 3 bases from V and 6 bases from J, with 9 bases between. The germline gives CDR1 DFQATT, CDR2 SNEGSKA (reference sequence). The CDR3 is 12 amino acids. The CDR3 loop is CSASPRGQPQHF. As DNA, the CDR3 is TGCAGTGCTAGTCCAAGGGGTCAGCCCCAGCATTTT.

The chain is built from TRBV9 and TRBJ1-6; TRBD1 matches 11 bases. The junction had 2 bases not matched to a gene; V was cut back by 0 bases and J by 9 bases. Germline loops: CDR1 SGDLS, CDR2 YYNGEE. This CDR3 spans 15 amino acids. The DNA of the CDR3 is TGTGCCAGCAGCGTAGGGACAGGGGGCAGTTCACCCCTCCACTTT. Translation gives CASSVGTGGSSPLHF. Using reference TRBV9 and TRBJ1-6 for the parts outside the CDR3, the full variable domain is DSGVTQTPKHLITATGQRVTLRCSPRSGDLSVYWYQQSLDQGLQFLIQYYNGEERAKGNILERFSAQQFPDLHSELNLSSLELGDSALYFCASSVGTGGSSPLHFGNGTRLTVT.

V and J are TRBV6-5 and TRBJ2-7, with D possibly being TRBD1 (6 bases). Trimming removed 7 bases from V and 2 bases from J, with 15 bases in between. Germline CDR1 reads MNHEY; CDR2 reads SVGAGI. This CDR3 has 14 residues. CDR3 amino acids: CASTFGQGTYEQYF. The CDR3 bases are TGTGCCAGCACTTTTGGCCAGGGGACCTACGAGCAGTACTTC.

The J gene is TRBJ1-4, the V gene TRBV3-1 (or the pseudogene TRBV3-2); tentative D call: TRBD1 (6 bases). The CDR3 has 15 amino acids. Between the trimmed V and J ends, which lost 4 bases and 4 bases, there was a span of 13 bases. Germline V gene lookup returns CDR1 LGHDT and CDR2 YNNKEL (reference sequence). CDR3 in DNA: TGTGCCAGCAGCCCCCCGACAGGTTTTAATGAAAAACTGTTTTTT. Protein sequence: CASSPPTGFNEKLFF.

The chain couples TRBV4-2 to TRBJ2-5; 9 nucleotides match TRBD2. Germline V gives CDR1 LGHNA, CDR2 YNFKEQ. Unmatched junction bases numbered 4, after V lost 1 base and J lost 4 bases. The CDR3 spans 15 residues. The CDR3 bases are TGTGCCAGCAGCCAAGGGGCTAGCGGGGTAGAGACCCAGTACTTC. Its translation: CASSQGASGVETQYF.

The genes are TRBV9 and TRBJ1-2; tentatively, D is TRBD1 (6 bases). The V end lost 0 bases, the J end lost 7 bases, and 16 bases lay between the germline ends. In germline, CDR1 is SGDLS, CDR2 YYNGEE. The CDR3 length is 15 residues. The CDR3 sequence: CASSVEGGLLSGYTF. The CDR3 DNA follows: TGTGCCAGCAGCGTAGAGGGGGGGCTACTATCTGGCTACACCTTC.

This chain links TRBV7-2 with TRBJ2-5; D possibly corresponds to TRBD1 (6 bases). CDR1 and CDR2 (germline): SGHTA, FQGNSA. V lost 4 bases to trimming and J lost 5 bases, with 11 bases between them. The CDR3 is 13 residues long. CDR3 protein: CASSWGQSETQYF. CDR3 sequence (DNA): TGTGCCAGCAGCTGGGGGCAAAGCGAGACCCAGTACTTC. Full variable domain (rest looked up from reference TRBV7-2 and TRBJ2-5): GAGVSQSPSNKVTEKGKDVELRCDPISGHTALYWYRQSLGQGLEFLIYFQGNSAPDKSGLPSDRFSAERTGGSVSTLTIQRTQQEDSAVYLCASSWGQSETQYFGPGTRLLVL.

This clone has a handful of counts. The rearrangement joins TRBV12-3 or TRBV12-4 to TRBJ2-1, with D possibly TRBD2 on 6 matching bases. V lost 8 bases, J lost 6 bases, and 11 bases lay in between. The CDR3 is 12 amino acids. CDR3 sequence reads: CASGRDSNEQFF. CDR3 nucleotide sequence: TGTGCCAGCGGACGGGACTCCAATGAGCAGTTCTTC.